Listed below are T cell receptor beta chains from one sample, sequenced in a study of blood T cell repertoires in COVID-19. Here immunoSEQ multiplex PCR was the method, and the copy in TCRdb shows in-frame clones only, minus some. The sample has about 480,000 clones; around nine tenths are singletons. Input material: PBMCs or T cells enriched from blood (not recorded which). The receptors originated from a woman aged 40 to 55 who had recovered from COVID-19. Both conserved end residues are part of each CDR3. A D gene is named only where the DNA matches it firmly. Rows give clone size only sometimes, using once, few, many, or a class for an expanded clone.

len	abundance	v_gene	j_gene	d_gene	CDR3aa	CDR3nt
12	-	TRBV2	TRBJ2-2	TRBD1	CASNQGAGELFF	TGTGCCAGCAACCAGGGGGCCGGGGAGCTGTTTTTT
13	-	TRBV2	TRBJ2-7	-	CASSGDTTYEQYF	TGTGCCAGCAGTGGAGACACCACCTACGAGCAGTACTTC
14	-	TRBV29-1	TRBJ1-1	TRBD1	CSVEVGQGNTEAFF	TGCAGCGTTGAAGTGGGACAGGGCAACACTGAAGCTTTCTTT
13	-	TRBV3-1/TRBV3-2	TRBJ1-1	TRBD1	CASRQQGRAEAFF	TGTGCCAGCAGACAACAGGGGCGGGCTGAAGCTTTCTTT
12	few	TRBV3-1/TRBV3-2	TRBJ2-1	-	CASSPFNAGRFF	TGTGCCAGCAGCCCTTTCAACGCGGGACGATTCTTC
14	-	TRBV5-5	TRBJ1-1	-	CASAQGTLNTEAFF	TGTGCCAGCGCGCAGGGTACATTGAACACTGAAGCTTTCTTT
15	-	TRBV15	TRBJ2-7	-	CATSSGGGRSYEQYF	TGTGCCACCAGCAGTGGTGGCGGGCGGTCCTACGAGCAGTACTTC
13	-	TRBV12-5	TRBJ2-7	TRBD2	CASGLGDYYEQYF	TGTGCTAGTGGTTTGGGGGACTACTACGAGCAGTACTTC
15	-	TRBV7-6	TRBJ2-3	TRBD2	CASSLGGAGGTTQYF	TGTGCCAGCAGCTTAGGTGGGGCGGGAGGTACTACGCAGTATTTT
13	-	TRBV3-1/TRBV3-2	TRBJ2-5	-	CASSPGGHETQYF	TGTGCCAGCAGCCCCGGGGGGCATGAGACCCAGTACTTC
13	-	TRBV24-1	TRBJ2-1	-	CATSGGHYNEQFF	TGTGCCACCAGTGGAGGGCACTACAATGAGCAGTTCTTC
16	-	TRBV19	TRBJ1-5	-	CASSTSGVIRSQPQHF	TGTGCCAGTAGTACCTCGGGAGTCATCCGCAGTCAGCCCCAGCATTTT
16	-	TRBV5-1	TRBJ2-5	TRBD2	CASSLGSSGTQETQYF	TGCGCCAGCAGCTTGGGGTCTAGCGGGACACAAGAGACCCAGTACTTC
14	-	TRBV10-3	TRBJ2-5	-	CATGGGYNQETQYF	TGTGCCACGGGGGGCGGGTACAACCAAGAGACCCAGTACTTC
17	few	TRBV5-1	TRBJ2-3	TRBD2	CASSGLAGPLRTDTQYF	TGCGCCAGCAGCGGGTTAGCGGGACCCCTCAGAACAGATACGCAGTATTTT
15	-	TRBV7-9	TRBJ1-3	-	CASSRQSDSGNTIYF	TGTGCCAGCAGCAGACAGTCAGACTCTGGAAACACCATATATTTT
16	once	TRBV30	TRBJ1-5	-	CAWSPIQGRGNQPQHF	TGTGCCTGGAGTCCGATACAGGGTCGTGGCAATCAGCCCCAGCATTTT
13	-	TRBV27	TRBJ2-2	-	CASSLEGTGELFF	TGTGCCAGCAGTTTAGAGGGAACCGGGGAGCTGTTTTTT
16	-	TRBV10-3	TRBJ2-5	TRBD2	CATGRGTSGEQETQYF	TGTGCCACCGGCCGGGGGACTAGCGGGGAACAAGAGACCCAGTACTTC
15	-	TRBV5-8	TRBJ2-1	-	CASSESRGLSNEQFF	TGTGCCAGCAGCGAATCTAGGGGCCTCTCCAATGAGCAGTTCTTC
18	-	TRBV4-3	TRBJ2-2	TRBD1	CASSHETGGWEGDGELFF	TGCGCCAGCAGCCATGAGACAGGGGGCTGGGAGGGTGACGGGGAGCTGTTTTTT
16	-	TRBV7-9	TRBJ2-1	TRBD2	CASSPSGRVVYNEQFF	TGTGCCAGCAGCCCTAGCGGGAGGGTGGTCTACAATGAGCAGTTCTTC
14	once	TRBV6-4	TRBJ2-2	-	CASSSEANTGELFF	TGTGCCAGCAGTTCGGAGGCCAACACCGGGGAGCTGTTTTTT
14	-	TRBV15	TRBJ2-7	-	CATSRARGIYEQYF	TGTGCCACCAGCAGGGCCAGGGGTATTTACGAGCAGTACTTC
16	few	TRBV27	TRBJ1-1	-	CASSLSPRSRNTEAFF	TGTGCCAGCAGTTTATCCCCCCGGAGCAGGAACACTGAAGCTTTCTTT
17	-	TRBV6-1	TRBJ2-1	TRBD2	CASSELSREVPNNEQFF	TGTGCCAGCAGTGAACTTTCGCGGGAGGTACCCAACAATGAGCAGTTCTTC
11	-	TRBV6-5	TRBJ1-2	TRBD1	CASSNRGGYTF	TGTGCCAGCAGTAACAGGGGTGGCTACACCTTC
16	-	TRBV11-2	TRBJ2-7	-	CASSPLGGTVSYEQYF	TGTGCCAGCAGCCCACTAGGGGGAACAGTCTCCTACGAGCAGTACTTC
12	-	TRBV30	TRBJ1-5	-	CGAGGSNQPQHF	TGTGGGGCGGGGGGGAGCAATCAGCCCCAGCATTTT
13	-	TRBV7-2	TRBJ1-2	TRBD1	CASSSGQGLGYTF	TGTGCCAGCAGCTCTGGACAGGGGTTAGGCTACACCTTC
15	-	TRBV15	TRBJ2-4	-	CATSRDLAGEGAQYF	TGTGCCACCAGCAGAGATCTTGCAGGGGAAGGGGCTCAGTACTTC
16	-	TRBV18	TRBJ1-3	-	CASSSKLSSYGNTIYF	TGTGCCAGCTCATCGAAATTGAGTTCATACGGAAACACCATATATTTT
16	-	TRBV6-5	TRBJ1-3	-	CASSSPGHHSGNTIYF	TGTGCCAGCAGTTCTCCGGGACACCACTCTGGAAACACCATATATTTT
13	-	TRBV7-9	TRBJ2-6	-	CASSSSGANVLTF	TGTGCCAGCAGCTCTTCTGGGGCCAACGTCCTGACTTTC
13	-	TRBV12-3/TRBV12-4	TRBJ2-5	TRBD2	CASTPGLQETQYF	TGTGCCAGCACCCCGGGACTACAAGAGACCCAGTACTTC
13	-	TRBV16	TRBJ1-1	-	CASSLAVDTEAFF	TGTGCCAGCAGCCTTGCAGTCGACACTGAAGCTTTCTTT
12	-	TRBV15	TRBJ1-5	-	CATSRANQPQHF	TGTGCCACCAGCAGAGCAAATCAGCCCCAGCATTTT
16	-	TRBV4-3	TRBJ1-4	TRBD1	CASSQDPLRGHEKLFF	TGCGCCAGCAGCCAAGATCCCCTCAGGGGGCATGAAAAACTGTTTTTT
12	-	TRBV19	TRBJ1-2	-	CASSEQLYGYTF	TGTGCCAGTAGTGAACAACTATATGGCTACACCTTC
16	-	TRBV4-1	TRBJ1-2	-	CASSQRRGPEYYGYTF	TGCGCCAGCAGCCAAAGGCGGGGGCCCGAATACTATGGCTACACCTTC
15	-	TRBV25-1	TRBJ1-4	-	CASSAGFSTNEKLFF	TGTGCCAGCAGTGCAGGGTTCTCAACTAATGAAAAACTGTTTTTT
13	-	TRBV7-9	TRBJ1-1	TRBD1	CASSSGQVDEAFF	TGTGCCAGCAGCTCGGGACAGGTTGATGAAGCTTTCTTT
15	-	TRBV9	TRBJ2-1	TRBD1	CASSAQGVHYNEQFF	TGTGCCAGCAGCGCACAGGGGGTTCACTACAATGAGCAGTTCTTC